The 13 T cell receptor beta chains below were found in one sample sequenced in a study of blood T cells in healthy people across ages. Primers used in a second PCR of roughly 7 to 12 cycles were a sample-barcoded 5' primer and a J-beta primer mix. TCRdb re-analysed the 5' RACE reads in MiXCR, keeping a single row per CDR3 protein. Here the sample spans 600,000 or so distinct CDR3 sequences, about 21% being singletons. The sequenced sample was blood. Every receptor here comes from a man in his 70s in good health.

V and J are TRBV20-1 and TRBJ2-7; TRBD1 might be the D (5 bases). Trimming stripped 6 bases from V and 4 bases from J, with 19 bases between. The CDR3 is 14 amino acids. Germline CDR1 DFQATT, CDR2 SNEGSKA (reference sequence). This chain's CDR3 is CSAQRQGILYEQYF. The DNA for the CDR3 is TGCAGTGCCCAGAGGCAGGGAATATTGTACGAGCAGTACTTC.

The chain joins TRBV12-3 or TRBV12-4 to TRBJ2-5; D uncertain. Trimming removed 8 bases at V and 14 bases at J, with 9 bases between. The CDR3 runs 8 residues. Here the CDR3 reads CASWSAYF. The CDR3 DNA reads TGTGCCAGCTGGAGTGCTTACTTC.

The chain carries TRBV3-1 and TRBJ1-2; the D is unclear. CDR1 is LGHDT and CDR2 is YNNKEL in the germline V gene (reference sequence). V was pared by 3 bases and J by 2 bases, with 10 bases between. The CDR3 sequence is 14 residues long. For the CDR3, the DNA is TGTGCCAGCAGCCAGCCGGGTCTGAACTATGGCTACACCTTC. It codes for CASSQPGLNYGYTF.

V and J are TRBV28 and TRBJ2-5; tentative D call: TRBD2 (6 bases). The DNA end favors TRBJ2-7, so the J call may be wrong. Germline loops: CDR1 MDHEN, CDR2 SYDVKM. The CDR3 totals 15 residues. CDR3 sequence: CASSYPGLTPYEQYF. CDR3 DNA sequence: TGTGCCAGCAGCTACCCGGGACTGACACCTTACGAGCAGTACTTC.

This chain connects TRBV29-1 to TRBJ2-3, with D unclear. CDR3 length: 17 residues. The germline V gene has CDR1 SQVTM and CDR2 ANQGSEA. V lost 4 bases and J lost 2, with 22 bases in between. In nucleotides, the CDR3 is TGCAGCGTTGTCGACACCCAATCTCGATTCCCCACAGATACGCAGTATTTT. It is translated as CSVVDTQSRFPTDTQYF.

This clonotype was observed at least ten times. The chain recombines TRBV18 with TRBJ2-3; no clear D. This CDR3 contains 15 residues. The V gene lost 2 bases and the J gene lost 0 bases, with 9 bases spanning the gap. Germline V CDR1 and CDR2: KGHSH, LQKENI. The DNA for the CDR3 is TGTGCCAGCTCACCAAGGGCACTAAGCACAGATACGCAGTATTTT. This translates into CASSPRALSTDTQYF.

In this sample, this clonotype turned up many times. The chain joins TRBV5-1 to TRBJ1-2, with D possibly matching TRBD1 (5 bases). CDR3 length equals 15 residues. V was shortened by 0 bases and J by 8 bases, with 17 bases between the two germline ends. The germline V gene has CDR1 SGHRS and CDR2 YFSETQ. This CDR3 is CASSLDRLQGWGYTF. The CDR3 nucleotides read TGCGCCAGCAGCTTGGACAGGCTACAAGGTTGGGGCTACACCTTC.

The chain joins TRBV6-5 to TRBJ2-7; unclear D gene. Trimming took off 5 bases at V and 3 bases at J, with 5 bases between the two ends. This CDR3 region has 11 residues. Per germline, CDR1 MNHEY and CDR2 SVGAGI. CDR3 residues: CASSNHYEQYF. For the CDR3, the DNA is TGTGCCAGCAGTAATCACTACGAGCAGTACTTC.

In its sample, this clonotype was seen a few times. The chain carries TRBV27 and TRBJ2-7; a weak D match, TRBD2 (6 bases). Germline CDR1 reads MNHEY; CDR2 reads SMNVEV (reference sequence). This CDR3 region has 13 residues. The V end was cut by 8 bases, the J end by 6 bases, with 17 bases between. The CDR3 region has the DNA TGTGCCAGCTGCCAGGTCCGGGACTCCGAGCAGTACTTC. Amino acid sequence: CASCQVRDSEQYF.

This chain links TRBV18 with TRBJ2-7, with TRBD2 identical over 10 bases. V shed 8 bases and J 5 bases; nucleotides not matched to a gene: 12. CDR3 length: 15 amino acids. Germline V CDR1 and CDR2: KGHSH, LQKENI. Here the CDR3 reads CASPTTSGCMDEQYF. The CDR3 coding sequence is TGTGCCAGCCCAACGACTAGCGGGTGTATGGACGAGCAGTACTTC.

This clonotype was seen ten or more times. The J gene is TRBJ1-2, the V gene TRBV27; 7 bases map to TRBD1. Trimming took 7 bases from V and 6 from J; bases not matched to a gene: 8. The germline gives CDR1 MNHEY, CDR2 SMNVEV (reference sequence). This CDR3 has 13 residues. This CDR3 is CASTTGTDDGYTF. The CDR3 nucleotides are TGTGCCAGCACCACCGGGACAGACGATGGCTACACCTTC.

Note on this clonotype: At one end, the junction sequence differs from germline, possibly due to a read error. V usage is TRBV3-1 and J usage is TRBJ1-1, with a weak D call TRBD1 (5 bases). The CDR3 loop spans 13 amino acids. The germline CDR1 and CDR2 sequences are LGHDT and YNNKEL (reference sequence). The chain's CDR3 is CASSPGHSTEAFF. For the CDR3, the DNA is TGTGCCAGTAGCCCAGGACACAGCACTGAAGCTTTCTTT.

On this clonotype: This may come from a read error, since a much larger clone is one base off. J is TRBJ2-3 and V is TRBV3-1; D might be TRBD1 (5 bases). This CDR3 has 15 amino acids. CDR1 and CDR2 from the germline V gene are LGHDT and YNNKEL (reference sequence). For the CDR3, the DNA is TGTGCCAGCAACCCAGGGTATTTGAGCACAGATGCGCAGTATTTT. Protein: CASNPGYLSTDAQYF.